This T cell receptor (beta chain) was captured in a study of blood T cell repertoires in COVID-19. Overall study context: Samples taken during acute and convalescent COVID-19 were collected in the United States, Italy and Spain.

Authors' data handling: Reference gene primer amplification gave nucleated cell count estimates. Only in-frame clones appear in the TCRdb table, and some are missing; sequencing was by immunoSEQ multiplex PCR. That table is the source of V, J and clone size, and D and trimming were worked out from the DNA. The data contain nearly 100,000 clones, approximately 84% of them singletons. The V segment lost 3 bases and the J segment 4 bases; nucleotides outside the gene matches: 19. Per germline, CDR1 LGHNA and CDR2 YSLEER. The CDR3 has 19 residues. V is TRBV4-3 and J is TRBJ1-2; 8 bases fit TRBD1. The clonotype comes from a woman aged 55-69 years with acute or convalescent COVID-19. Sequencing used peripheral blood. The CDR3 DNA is TGCGCCAGCAGCCAGTCCGTTGACAGGGGTACCCGCGGCCGCTATGGCTACACCTTC. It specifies CASSQSVDRGTRGRYGYTF.